The next 20 T cell receptor beta chains were all read from a single sample in a study of blood T cell repertoires in COVID-19. Here immunoSEQ multiplex PCR was the method, and the copy in TCRdb shows in-frame clones only, minus some. This sample has fewer than 400,000 clones; around 90% occur once, and the top ten carry around 9.3%. The sequencing input was PBMCs or T cells enriched from blood (not recorded which). Receptor source: a woman younger than 35 who had recovered from COVID-19.

This chain links TRBV19 with TRBJ1-3; 8 nucleotides agree with TRBD1. Germline loops: CDR1 LNHDA, CDR2 SQIVND (reference sequence). The CDR3 has 17 amino acids. V lost 7 bases and J lost 2; bases outside the gene matches: 13. CDR3 protein: CASMRPGTGFPGNTIYF. CDR3 sequence (DNA): TGTGCCAGTATGCGTCCCGGGACAGGTTTTCCTGGAAACACCATATATTTT. Based on the CDR3 plus reference TRBV19 and TRBJ1-3, the full variable domain is DGGITQSPKYLFRKEGQNVTLSCEQNLNHDAMYWYRQDPGQGLRLIYYSQIVNDFQKGDIAEGYSVSREKKESFPLTVTSAQKNPTAFYLCASMRPGTGFPGNTIYFGEGSWLTVV.

The CDR3 DNA reads TGTGCCAGTAGTTGGAGTAGCGGACCCGGTGAGCAGTTCTTC. Amino acid sequence: CASSWSSGPGEQFF. The rearrangement joins TRBV19 to TRBJ2-1; D is perhaps TRBD2 (6 bases). The CDR3 runs to 14 residues. CDR1 and CDR2 (germline): LNHDA, SQIVND (reference sequence). With 5 bases removed from V and 9 bases from J, the gap between germline ends came to 17 bases.

The rearrangement uses TRBV27 and TRBJ1-2, with D perhaps TRBD1 (6 bases). V was cut by 8 bases and J by 6 bases, with 16 bases left in between. CDR1 is MNHEY and CDR2 is SMNVEV in the germline V gene (reference sequence). The CDR3 contains 13 residues. The CDR3 bases are TGTGCCAGCTCTAGTTGGGCAGGGGATGGCTACACCTTC. Amino acids: CASSSWAGDGYTF.

CDR3 nucleotides: TGTGCCTGGAGGGCGGGATCTGGAAACACCATATATTTT. As protein: CAWRAGSGNTIYF. The chain employs TRBV30 and TRBJ1-3; no clear D gene. Deletions cut 3 bases from V and 1 base from J, with 7 bases between. CDR1 and CDR2 (germline): GTSNPN, SVGIG (reference sequence). CDR3 size: 13 residues.

This clone has only one observation. In DNA, the CDR3 is TGCAGCGGGCTCGGTCGGGAGGCCTACAATGAGCAGTTCTTC. As protein: CSGLGREAYNEQFF. V usage is TRBV29-1 and J usage is TRBJ2-1; TRBD2 agrees at 7 bases. This CDR3 spans 14 amino acids. Trimming took 7 bases from V and 2 from J; bases not matched to a gene: 8. CDR1 and CDR2 from the germline V gene are SQVTM and ANQGSEA.

The gene calls are TRBV27 and TRBJ1-1, with 8 positions matching TRBD1. The CDR3 length is 13 residues. The germline gives CDR1 MNHEY, CDR2 SMNVEV (reference sequence). J lost 4 bases, V lost 7 bases, and 5 bases had no gene match. In DNA form, the CDR3 reads TGTGCCAGCAAAATAGGACAGGGCACTGAAGCTTTCTTT. This codes for CASKIGQGTEAFF.

This chain joins TRBV4-1 and TRBJ1-1; 8 nucleotides line up with TRBD1. Germline CDR1 MGHRA, CDR2 YSYEKL. The CDR3 has 14 residues. J lost 5 bases, V lost 3 bases, and 5 bases had no gene match. CDR3: CASSQIQGDTEAFF. The DNA for the CDR3 is TGCGCCAGCAGCCAGATACAGGGGGATACTGAAGCTTTCTTT.

V usage is TRBV9 and J usage is TRBJ1-3; possibly TRBD1 for D (6 bases). Trimming cost V 0 bases and J 1 base, with 14 bases left between them. From germline, CDR1 is SGDLS and CDR2 YYNGEE. The CDR3 consists of 17 residues. CDR3 in amino acids: CASSVDWTAASGNTIYF. The CDR3 DNA is TGTGCCAGCAGCGTAGATTGGACAGCTGCTTCTGGAAACACCATATATTTT.

The CDR3 is CASSLEGQGINQPQHF. Here the CDR3 DNA reads TGTGCCAGCAGCTTGGAGGGACAGGGGATAAATCAGCCCCAGCATTTT. The V gene is TRBV5-6, the J gene TRBJ1-5, with 10 bases identical to TRBD1. CDR1 is SGHDT and CDR2 is YYEEEE in the germline V gene. The junction had 4 bases not matched to a gene; V was cut back by 0 bases and J by 4 bases. This CDR3 comprises 16 residues. The complete variable domain, with remaining parts taken from reference TRBV5-6 and TRBJ1-5, reads DAGVTQSPTHLIKTRGQQVTLRCSPKSGHDTVSWYQQALGQGPQFIFQYYEEEERQRGNFPDRFSGHQFPNYSSELNVNALLLGDSALYLCASSLEGQGINQPQHFGDGTRLSIL.

The chain has TRBV7-8 and TRBJ1-1; 7 nucleotides agree with TRBD1. This CDR3 spans 13 amino acids. In germline, CDR1 is SGHVS, CDR2 FQNEAQ. Trimming cost V 6 bases and J 4 bases; bases outside gene matches: 5. The CDR3 loop reads CASRRTGVTEAFF. CDR3 coding DNA: TGTGCCAGCAGGAGAACAGGGGTCACTGAAGCTTTCTTT.

This sequence joins TRBV4-1 and TRBJ1-6; TRBD1 aligns across 8 bases. The CDR3 has 15 residues. The J segment lost 9 bases and the V segment lost 2 bases, leaving 6 bases of the junction unmatched. Germline V CDR1 and CDR2: MGHRA, YSYEKL. In nucleotides, the CDR3 is TGCGCCAGCAGCCAAATGGGGACAGGTGGTTCACCCCTCCACTTT. It encodes CASSQMGTGGSPLHF.

The chain recombines TRBV7-9 with TRBJ1-1, with D uncertain. Germline CDR1 is SEHNR and CDR2 is FQNEAQ (reference sequence). Trimming took off 8 bases at V and 1 base at J, with 11 bases between the two ends. The length of the CDR3 is 13 residues. The CDR3 DNA follows: TGTGCCAGCCGCCTGGAGGAGAACACTGAAGCTTTCTTT. Its translation is CASRLEENTEAFF.

The V and J genes are TRBV28 and TRBJ1-2; tentatively, D is TRBD1 (6 bases). The V end lost 7 bases, the J end lost 3 bases, and 12 bases lay between the germline ends. Germline V gene lookup returns CDR1 MDHEN and CDR2 SYDVKM. This CDR3 comprises 13 residues. CDR3 DNA: TGTGCCAGCACCATACAGGGCTACTATGGCTACACCTTC. Translated: CASTIQGYYGYTF.

The rearrangement joins TRBV30 to TRBJ1-4, with a tentative D call TRBD1 (5 bases). Trimming shortened V by 2 bases and J by 2 bases, and 18 bases separated the two germline ends. In germline, CDR1 is GTSNPN, CDR2 SVGIG (reference sequence). The CDR3 extends over 17 amino acids. The CDR3 region is CAWSPWLGANTNEKLFF. CDR3 coding DNA: TGTGCCTGGAGTCCGTGGCTTGGGGCGAACACTAATGAAAAACTGTTTTTT.

This chain joins TRBV30 and TRBJ1-1; 7 bases are a match to TRBD1. The V segment lost 1 base and the J segment 3 bases; nucleotides outside the gene matches: 5. This CDR3 spans 14 amino acids. Germline V gene lookup returns CDR1 GTSNPN and CDR2 SVGIG (reference sequence). The CDR3 loop reads CAWSEMTGHTEAFF. The CDR3 DNA is TGTGCCTGGAGTGAAATGACAGGGCACACTGAAGCTTTCTTT.

This clone is a singleton in its sample. CDR3 region: CASSLTGTVLLNQPQHF. The CDR3 DNA is TGTGCCAGCAGCCTGACAGGAACCGTTCTACTAAATCAGCCCCAGCATTTT. The chain carries TRBV5-6 and TRBJ1-5; D is possibly TRBD1 (6 bases). V was trimmed by 4 bases and J by 4 bases, leaving 21 bases between them. Germline V gives CDR1 SGHDT, CDR2 YYEEEE. This CDR3 region has 17 residues.

This clone occurred once. V gene TRBV10-3 combines with J gene TRBJ2-3; perhaps TRBD1 as D (5 bases). The CDR3 has 17 residues. Germline CDR1 ENHRY, CDR2 SYGVKD. Trimming removed 0 bases at V and 2 bases at J, with 15 bases between. This CDR3 reads CAISESGQGRITDTQYF. For the CDR3, the DNA is TGTGCCATCAGTGAGTCGGGGCAGGGCCGAATCACAGATACGCAGTATTTT.

The chain carries TRBV29-1 and TRBJ2-7, with D perhaps matching TRBD2 (7 bases). Germline CDR1 and CDR2: SQVTM and ANQGSEA. V lost 6 bases, J lost 3 bases, and 15 bases lay in between. The CDR3 consists of 13 residues. The CDR3 nucleotides read TGCAGCGTGGGGGGGGGCCCGGACTACGAGCAGTACTTC. Translating gives CSVGGGPDYEQYF.

The chain employs TRBV10-3 and TRBJ2-2; tentative D call: TRBD2 (5 bases). The CDR3 extends over 16 amino acids. Per germline, CDR1 ENHRY and CDR2 SYGVKD. V was clipped by 0 bases and J by 4 bases, with 12 bases between them. CDR3 region: CAISESAASLTGELFF. CDR3 bases: TGTGCCATCAGTGAGTCAGCGGCTAGCCTCACCGGGGAGCTGTTTTTT.

V is TRBV16 and J is TRBJ2-5, with 8 positions matching TRBD1. This CDR3 has 16 amino acids. Germline V gene sequence: CDR1 KGHSY, CDR2 FQNENV. Trimming removed 0 bases from V and 3 bases from J; junction bases left unmatched: 6. CDR3 region: CASSQSQATGEETQYF. The CDR3 DNA is TGTGCCAGCAGCCAATCGCAGGCGACAGGGGAAGAGACCCAGTACTTC.